This TCR beta chain was obtained from a study of cytomegalovirus exposure and HLA in healthy donors. Study-level points and caveats: Many donors carried some public TCRs, although rarity characterized most TCR sequences. In terms of immune exposure information, only CMV serostatus was available. Reportedly, HLA-A and HLA-B alleles of most subjects were accurately predicted from TCR beta.

A multiplex PCR was run with 60 Vbeta primers and 13 Jbeta primers. TCRdb's table, derived via immunoSEQ multiplex PCR, lists solely in-frame clones and lacks some. The top ten clones hold approximately 0.4% of a sample with about 200,000 clones, roughly 80% of them seen once. A note on this clone: Its antigen is currently unknown.

Germline-derived CDR1 and CDR2 are MNHEY and SMNVEV (reference sequence). V lost 3 bases to trimming and J lost 7 bases, with 19 bases between them. The CDR3 consists of 15 residues. The receptor was isolated from a male donor in good health and CMV-seropositive. Material for sequencing was PBMCs. This chain links TRBV27 with TRBJ2-7; a possible D gene is TRBD2 (7 bases). The CDR3 reads CASSLGQGGRGEQYF. As DNA, the CDR3 is TGTGCCAGCAGTTTGGGGCAGGGAGGGAGGGGGGAGCAGTACTTC.